The TCR beta chain under discussion was sequenced for a study of cytomegalovirus exposure and HLA in healthy donors. Study-wide points: The study carried out a later analysis of TCR beta sequences. It associated 15,000 to 20,000 of them with specific HLA alleles at a false discovery rate of 0.05.

Concerning this clone: Antigen specificity is unknown.

The PCR had 60 Vbeta and 13 Jbeta primers. Only in-frame clones appear in the TCRdb table, and some are missing; sequencing was by immunoSEQ multiplex PCR. Among about 130,000 clones, roughly 77% were seen once, and the ten largest hold about 4.3%. Material for sequencing was PBMCs. The TCR originated in a young man in good health.

In DNA, the CDR3 is TGTGCCAGCACCTCGAGCCAGGGGAGTGAAAAACTGTTTTTT. Translating gives CASTSSQGSEKLFF. The chain uses TRBV11-2 and TRBJ1-4; weak D call: TRBD1 (6 bases). Germline CDR1 is SGHAT and CDR2 is FQNNGV. CDR3 length: 14 amino acids. Trimming took 7 bases from V and 7 from J, leaving 16 bases between them.